The next 25 T cell receptor beta chains were all read from a single sample in a study of siplizumab effects on memory and regulatory T cells (dated by TCRdb to between 2018 and 2020). Library preparation was by the immunoSEQ multiplex PCR assay. This immuneACCESS table, as held by TCRdb, lists in-frame sequences with V and J called but not all clones. Of the missing ones, under half trace to an unresolved V gene in checked studies; the others have no known cause. The sample table records around 99,000 clones; about 92% of these occur just once. About 0.7% of the sample rests with the top ten. Material for sequencing was Tregs sorted from blood. These receptors came from a human donor in good health.

V and J are TRBV6-1 and TRBJ1-5; 7 bases align to TRBD1. Trimming removed 2 bases from V and 4 bases from J; junction bases left unmatched: 17. Germline CDR1 is MNHNS and CDR2 is SASEGT. The CDR3 is 19 amino acids. CDR3 sequence: CASSERPKSGRGGNQPQHF. The CDR3 DNA reads as TGTGCCAGCAGTGAAAGACCCAAAAGCGGCAGGGGGGGGAATCAGCCCCAGCATTTT.

The V call is TRBV7-9, the J call TRBJ1-4, with D possibly matching TRBD1 (5 bases). Germline V lookup: CDR1 SEHNR, CDR2 FQNEAQ (reference sequence). V lost 0 bases and J 4 bases, leaving 9 bases between the germline ends. This CDR3 has 15 residues. CDR3 in DNA: TGTGCCAGCAGCTTAGCCCAGGGATTTAATGAAAAACTGTTTTTT. As protein: CASSLAQGFNEKLFF.

This clone was seen only once. The chain has TRBV5-1 and TRBJ2-3; 8 nucleotides match TRBD1. V trimming: 0 bases; J trimming: 12 bases; junction bases outside the gene matches: 12. Germline V gene sequence: CDR1 SGHRS, CDR2 YFSETQ. The CDR3 totals 15 residues. The CDR3 region is CASSLATDRAGKQYF. The CDR3 DNA reads TGCGCCAGCAGCTTGGCCACGGACAGGGCAGGGAAACAGTATTTT.

The chain has TRBV7-9 and TRBJ1-1, with D uncertain. Trimming stripped 5 bases from V and 0 bases from J, with 16 bases between. This CDR3 has 16 residues. The germline gives CDR1 SEHNR, CDR2 FQNEAQ (reference sequence). CDR3 loop: CASSPFRIFMNTEAFF. The CDR3 DNA reads TGTGCCAGCAGCCCGTTTCGAATTTTCATGAACACTGAAGCTTTCTTT.

V usage is TRBV27 and J usage is TRBJ2-7; unclear D gene. Per germline, CDR1 MNHEY and CDR2 SMNVEV (reference sequence). This CDR3 has 13 residues. V dropped 4 bases and J dropped 0 bases, with 7 bases sitting between them. CDR3 in amino acids: CASSWRPSYEQYF. The CDR3 DNA reads TGTGCCAGCAGTTGGCGCCCCTCCTACGAGCAGTACTTC.

The V call is TRBV9, the J call TRBJ2-3, with D perhaps given as TRBD1 or TRBD2 (5 bases each). V was shortened by 4 bases and J by 0 bases, with 15 bases between the two germline ends. The CDR3 has 16 residues. Germline CDR1 is SGDLS and CDR2 is YYNGEE. The chain's CDR3 is CASSSGTLTSTDTQYF. As DNA, the CDR3 is TGTGCCAGCAGCTCAGGGACGCTAACTAGCACAGATACGCAGTATTTT.

This sequence joins TRBV29-1 and TRBJ2-7, with D uncertain. The CDR3 sequence is 12 residues long. The V end was cut by 0 bases, the J end by 6 bases, with 9 bases between. The germline gives CDR1 SQVTM, CDR2 ANQGSEA. As DNA, the CDR3 is TGCAGCGTTGAAGAACGGCTGGGCGAGCAGTACTTC. Protein sequence: CSVEERLGEQYF.

The CDR3 sequence is CASRRGGIGNTIYF. As DNA, the CDR3 is TGCGCCAGCCGGCGGGGGGGCATTGGAAACACCATATATTTT. This rearrangement joins TRBV4-1 to TRBJ1-3; maybe TRBD1 (6 bases). The CDR3 has 14 residues. Looked up from germline, CDR1 is MGHRA and CDR2 is YSYEKL. V was cut by 8 bases and J by 3 bases, with 14 bases left in between.

This clone came up a few times. The V call is TRBV5-1, the J call TRBJ1-2, with D possibly being TRBD1 (5 bases). There are 13 residues in the CDR3. In germline, CDR1 is SGHRS, CDR2 YFSETQ. Trimming shortened V by 5 bases and J by 4 bases, and 12 bases separated the two germline ends. The CDR3 bases are TGCGCCAGCAGGAAACAGGTGTCCTATGGCTACACCTTC. The encoded protein is CASRKQVSYGYTF.

The gene calls are TRBV19 and TRBJ2-1; D gene unclear. The V and J ends lost 3 bases and 7 bases respectively, with 7 bases between them. CDR1 and CDR2 (germline): LNHDA, SQIVND (reference sequence). There are 12 residues in the CDR3. DNA of the CDR3: TGTGCCAGTAGTATCTACGGGAATGAGCAGTTCTTC. It is translated as CASSIYGNEQFF.

The rearrangement uses TRBV10-3 and TRBJ2-1; TRBD2 agrees at 8 bases. CDR3 length: 14 amino acids. The V gene end was trimmed by 5 bases and the J gene end by 4 bases; junction bases not matched to a gene: 4. The germline V gene has CDR1 ENHRY and CDR2 SYGVKD. This CDR3 is CAISSGGLYNEQFF. The CDR3 DNA follows: TGTGCCATCAGTAGCGGGGGTTTATACAATGAGCAGTTCTTC.

Regarding this clone: The same CDR3 can be traced to other DNA sequences in this sample. The chain links TRBV5-6 to TRBJ2-7, with unresolved D. The germline V gene has CDR1 SGHDT and CDR2 YYEEEE. V dropped 1 base and J dropped 4 bases, with 6 bases sitting between them. This CDR3 is built from 12 residues. Here the CDR3 reads CASSLYGYEQYF. CDR3 nucleotides: TGTGCCAGCAGCTTGTACGGGTACGAGCAGTACTTC.

This clone was recorded once. This chain joins TRBV27 and TRBJ2-7; 10 bases are shared with TRBD1. CDR3 length: 14 residues. Unmatched junction bases numbered 8, after V lost 8 bases and J lost 4 bases. The germline V gene has CDR1 MNHEY and CDR2 SMNVEV (reference sequence). CDR3 residues: CASSRDRGQYEQYF. CDR3 sequence (DNA): TGTGCCAGCTCCCGGGACAGGGGACAGTACGAGCAGTACTTC.

The rearrangement joins TRBV6-5 to TRBJ2-5, with D uncertain. The J call may be in error: the DNA end matches TRBJ2-7 better. Germline-derived CDR1 and CDR2 are MNHEY and SVGAGI. The CDR3 has 14 amino acids. The CDR3 sequence is CASSPSVEGNEQYF. The CDR3 DNA sequence: TGTGCCAGCAGTCCATCAGTTGAAGGGAACGAGCAGTACTTC.

V usage is TRBV6-4 and J usage is TRBJ2-1, with TRBD1 as a possible D gene (5 bases). There are 14 residues in the CDR3. The V end was cut by 1 base, the J end by 5 bases, with 9 bases between. The germline V gene encodes CDR1 MRHNA and CDR2 SNTAGT. CDR3 in DNA: TGTGCCAGCAGTGACTACCAGGGTAACAATGAGCAGTTCTTC. Translating it yields CASSDYQGNNEQFF.

The CDR3 spells CASSFDSTGGREQYF. The CDR3 DNA follows: TGCGCCAGCAGCTTTGACTCGACAGGGGGTAGAGAGCAGTACTTC. This sequence joins TRBV5-1 and TRBJ2-7; 9 bases line up with TRBD1. Germline CDR1 reads SGHRS; CDR2 reads YFSETQ. J gave up 7 bases and V 2 bases, and 10 bases lay outside the gene matches. The CDR3 has 15 residues.

The chain couples TRBV27 to TRBJ1-1, with D unclear. Germline lookup yields CDR1 MNHEY and CDR2 SMNVEV (reference sequence). The CDR3 runs 15 residues. As DNA, the CDR3 is TGTGCTTCAAATCGGGCAGCCCCCAAGAGCGATGAAGCTTTCTTT. Its translation: CASNRAAPKSDEAFF.

CDR3 sequence: CASSIFGGGGTGRSYEQYF. The CDR3 bases are TGTGCCAGTAGTATTTTTGGAGGCGGAGGGACAGGGCGCTCCTACGAGCAGTACTTC. The rearrangement uses TRBV19 and TRBJ2-7; 9 bases fit TRBD1. CDR1 and CDR2 (germline): LNHDA, SQIVND (reference sequence). The V and J ends lost 3 bases and 0 bases, in that order; junction bases with no gene match: 15. This CDR3 has 19 residues. Using reference TRBV19 and TRBJ2-7 for the parts outside the CDR3, the full variable domain is DGGITQSPKYLFRKEGQNVTLSCEQNLNHDAMYWYRQDPGQGLRLIYYSQIVNDFQKGDIAEGYSVSREKKESFPLTVTSAQKNPTAFYLCASSIFGGGGTGRSYEQYFGPGTRLTVT.

The chain combines TRBV27 with TRBJ1-5; no clear D gene. Trimming took off 1 base at V and 2 bases at J, with 12 bases between the two ends. This CDR3 spans 16 amino acids. Germline CDR1 is MNHEY and CDR2 is SMNVEV (reference sequence). CDR3 in DNA: TGTGCCAGCAGTTTATTTGGGTTTCAGGGCAATCAGCCCCAGCATTTT. Residues: CASSLFGFQGNQPQHF.

The rearrangement joins TRBV14 to TRBJ2-1, with 7 bases that match TRBD2. CDR1 and CDR2 (germline): SGHDN, FVKESK. Trimming removed 2 bases from V and 12 bases from J; junction bases left unmatched: 19. The CDR3 consists of 17 residues. The CDR3 region is CASSQPPTSARHQGQFF. The CDR3 nucleotides are TGTGCCAGCAGCCAACCCCCCACTAGCGCGAGACATCAGGGGCAGTTCTTC.

The rearrangement joins TRBV7-3 to TRBJ2-3, with D perhaps TRBD1 or TRBD2 (5 bases each). With 2 bases removed from V and 3 bases from J, the gap between germline ends came to 15 bases. CDR1 SGHTA and CDR2 FQGTGA come from the germline V gene. CDR3 size: 16 residues. The DNA for the CDR3 is TGTGCCAGCAGCTTAGGTGCGGCAGGGAGAACAGATACGCAGTATTTT. This encodes CASSLGAAGRTDTQYF.

The chain combines TRBV10-3 with TRBJ2-7; 9 bases fit TRBD1. The CDR3 extends over 14 amino acids. V gave up 5 bases and J gave up 3 bases; unmatched junction bases: 5. The V gene's germline CDR1 is ENHRY and CDR2 SYGVKD. Here the CDR3 reads CAISQQGAGYEQYF. The CDR3 DNA is TGTGCCATCAGTCAACAGGGGGCGGGCTACGAGCAGTACTTC.

This rearrangement joins TRBV18 to TRBJ2-2; TRBD1 is a possible D gene (6 bases). This CDR3 is built from 14 residues. Germline CDR1 is KGHSH and CDR2 is LQKENI. V lost 2 bases and J lost 3, with 7 bases in between. The CDR3 DNA reads TGTGCCAGCTCACCAAGGACAGACACCGGGGAGCTGTTTTTT. It is translated as CASSPRTDTGELFF.

This chain uses TRBV5-1 with TRBJ2-6; no firm D call. Germline V CDR1 and CDR2: SGHRS, YFSETQ. CDR3 size: 16 residues. V was trimmed by 2 bases and J by 0 bases, leaving 9 bases between them. CDR3 in DNA: TGCGCCAGCAGCTTTACAGTAAGCTCTGGGGCCAACGTCCTGACTTTC. This encodes CASSFTVSSGANVLTF. The full variable domain, rest sourced from reference TRBV5-1 and TRBJ2-6, is KAGVTQTPRYLIKTRGQQVTLSCSPISGHRSVSWYQQTPGQGLQFLFEYFSETQRNKGNFPGRFSGRQFSNSRSEMNVSTLELGDSALYLCASSFTVSSGANVLTFGAGSRLTVL.

The V call is TRBV6-5, the J call TRBJ1-2; maybe TRBD1 (5 bases). V was shortened by 7 bases and J by 4 bases, with 10 bases between the two germline ends. The CDR3 is 12 amino acids. Germline V CDR1 and CDR2: MNHEY, SVGAGI. Written as DNA, the CDR3 is TGTGCCAGCACAGGGTGGGGCTATGGCTACACCTTC. This codes for CASTGWGYGYTF.